One and the same sample provided the 7 T cell receptor beta chains below, sequenced in a study of technical replicates of blood from several donors. Method: immunoSEQ multiplex PCR; TCRdb's copy keeps in-frame clones and lacks some. Here the sample spans 90,000 to 100,000 clones, almost 97% being singletons. The specimen sequenced was T cells isolated from PBMCs. These receptors came from a human donor in good health.

This chain connects TRBV23-1 to TRBJ2-1; 7 bases are shared with TRBD2. TRBV23-1 counts as an open reading frame of uncertain function. This CDR3 comprises 16 residues. Trimming at V came to 6 bases and at J to 8 bases, leaving 16 bases not matched to a gene. CDR3 region: CASRRGGRRRADEQFF. CDR3 in DNA: TGCGCCAGCAGAAGAGGCGGGAGAAGAAGGGCGGATGAGCAGTTCTTC.

The chain is built from TRBV5-1 and TRBJ1-5, with 11 positions matching TRBD1. Trimming removed 9 bases from V and 6 bases from J; junction bases left unmatched: 8. This CDR3 is built from 14 residues. Per germline, CDR1 SGHRS and CDR2 YFSETQ. CDR3 nucleotides: TGCGCCACCTTGGACAGGGGGCTTCCTCAGCCCCAGCATTTT. Protein product: CATLDRGLPQPQHF.

This clone was seen once. This chain links TRBV6-5 with TRBJ2-7; D call uncertain. The V gene lost 5 bases and the J gene lost 2 bases, with 16 bases spanning the gap. From germline, CDR1 is MNHEY and CDR2 SVGAGI. This CDR3 is built from 15 residues. CDR3 nucleotides: TGTGCCAGCAGTCTGGTTAATACAGTTACCTACGAGCAGTACTTC. It is translated as CASSLVNTVTYEQYF.

The gene calls are TRBV4-2 and TRBJ2-2, with 9 nucleotides matching TRBD1. CDR1 and CDR2 from the germline V gene are LGHNA and YNFKEQ. This CDR3 is 14 amino acids long. V lost 3 bases to trimming and J lost 7 bases; unmatched junction nucleotides: 3. The CDR3 reads CASSQGQGGGELFF. DNA of the CDR3: TGTGCCAGCAGCCAGGGACAGGGTGGCGGGGAGCTGTTTTTT.

The genes are TRBV6-1 and TRBJ1-2; 8 bases are a match to TRBD1. The CDR3 has 16 amino acids. In germline, CDR1 is MNHNS, CDR2 SASEGT. The V gene end was trimmed by 3 bases and the J gene end by 2 bases; junction bases not matched to a gene: 8. This CDR3 reads CASSEDRVRGNYGYTF. The DNA for the CDR3 is TGTGCCAGCAGTGAGGACAGGGTAAGAGGGAACTATGGCTACACCTTC.

The CDR3 region has the DNA TGTGCCAGCAGCTTAGGAGGTCTCGCGGGAGGGGACAATGAGCAGTTCTTC. Protein product: CASSLGGLAGGDNEQFF. The V call is TRBV7-2, the J call TRBJ2-1, with 9 bases that match TRBD2. V was pared by 1 base and J by 5 bases, with 9 bases of the junction left unmatched. The CDR3 is made up of 17 amino acids. The V gene's germline CDR1 is SGHTA and CDR2 FQGNSA. The variable domain in full, with the rest retrieved from reference TRBV7-2 and TRBJ2-1, is GAGVSQSPSNKVTEKGKDVELRCDPISGHTALYWYRQSLGQGLEFLIYFQGNSAPDKSGLPSDRFSAERTGGSVSTLTIQRTQQEDSAVYLCASSLGGLAGGDNEQFFGPGTRLTVL.

The chain is built from TRBV15 and TRBJ2-7; 7 nucleotides line up with TRBD2. The V gene end was trimmed by 2 bases and the J gene end by 2 bases; junction bases not matched to a gene: 18. Per the germline V gene, CDR1 is LNHNV and CDR2 is YYDKDF (reference sequence). This CDR3 is 19 amino acids long. CDR3 amino acids: CATSRPRGSGVLATYEQYF. The CDR3 DNA follows: TGTGCCACCAGCAGACCCCGAGGATCCGGAGTACTAGCGACCTACGAGCAGTACTTC.